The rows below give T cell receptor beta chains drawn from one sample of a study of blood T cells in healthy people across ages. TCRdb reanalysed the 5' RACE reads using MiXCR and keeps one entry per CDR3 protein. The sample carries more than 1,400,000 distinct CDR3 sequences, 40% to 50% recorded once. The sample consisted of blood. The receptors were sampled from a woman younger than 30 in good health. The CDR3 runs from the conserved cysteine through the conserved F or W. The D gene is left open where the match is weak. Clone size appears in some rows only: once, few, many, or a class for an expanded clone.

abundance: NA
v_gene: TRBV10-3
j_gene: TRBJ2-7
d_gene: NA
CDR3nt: TGTGCCATCAGTGAGTCGGGGGGCCCCTACGAGCAGTACTTC
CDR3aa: CAISESGGPYEQYF

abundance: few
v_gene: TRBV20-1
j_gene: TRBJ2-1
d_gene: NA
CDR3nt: TGCAGTGCTAGAGATCTTAGGACTCTCTCCTACAATGAGCAGTTCTTC
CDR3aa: CSARDLRTLSYNEQFF

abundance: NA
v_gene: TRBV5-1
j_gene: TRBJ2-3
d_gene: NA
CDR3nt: TGCGCCAGCAGCTTGGGTGGATACAGCACAGATACGCAGTATTTT
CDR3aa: CASSLGGYSTDTQYF

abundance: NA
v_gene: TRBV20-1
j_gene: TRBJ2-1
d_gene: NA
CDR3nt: TGCAGTGCTAGAGATCTGGGGGTGACCTACGAGCAGTTCTTC
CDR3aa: CSARDLGVTYEQFF

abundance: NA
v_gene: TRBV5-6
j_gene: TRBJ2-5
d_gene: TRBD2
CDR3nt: TGTGCCAGCAGCCAACTAGCGGGAGATTGGGAGACCCAGTACTTC
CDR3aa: CASSQLAGDWETQYF

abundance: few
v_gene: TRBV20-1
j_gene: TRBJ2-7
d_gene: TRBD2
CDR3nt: TGCAGTGCTAGCCGAACGACTAGCGGCTCCTACGAGCAGTACTTC
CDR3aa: CSASRTTSGSYEQYF

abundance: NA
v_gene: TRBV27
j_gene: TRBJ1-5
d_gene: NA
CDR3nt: TGTGCCAGCAGAAAAGGGGCTTCAAATCAGCCCCAGAATTTT
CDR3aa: CASRKGASNQPQNF

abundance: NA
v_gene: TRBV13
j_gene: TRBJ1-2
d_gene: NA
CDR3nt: TGTGCCAGCAGCCCCGCCTCCGGGATATTCAACTATGGCTACACCTTC
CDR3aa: CASSPASGIFNYGYTF

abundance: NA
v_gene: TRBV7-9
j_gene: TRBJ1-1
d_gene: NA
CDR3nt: TGTGCCAGCAGCTCGACGACGGAGCCGAGGACTGAAGCTTTCTTT
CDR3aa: CASSSTTEPRTEAFF

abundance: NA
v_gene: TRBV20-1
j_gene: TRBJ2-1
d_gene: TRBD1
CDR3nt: TGCAGTGCCTCAGGGGGTTACGAGCAGTTCTTC
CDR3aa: CSASGGYEQFF

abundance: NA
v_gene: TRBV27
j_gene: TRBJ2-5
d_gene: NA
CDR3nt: TGTGCCAGCAGTTTAACGGCCGGGTTGGGCAATGAGCAGTACTTC
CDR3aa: CASSLTAGLGNEQYF

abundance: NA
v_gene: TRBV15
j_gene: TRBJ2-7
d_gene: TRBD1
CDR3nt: TGTGCCACCAGCAGAGATGTGGGACAGAGAGCCTACGAGCAGTACTTC
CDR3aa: CATSRDVGQRAYEQYF

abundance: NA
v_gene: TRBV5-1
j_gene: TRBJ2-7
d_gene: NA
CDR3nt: TGCGCCAGCAGCCCCGCGGATGGATCCTACGAGCAGTACTTC
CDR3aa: CASSPADGSYEQYF

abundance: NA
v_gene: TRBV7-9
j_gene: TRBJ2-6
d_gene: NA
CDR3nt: TGTGCCAGCAAGGGGCAAACAGGGGCCAACGTCCTGACTTTC
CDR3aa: CASKGQTGANVLTF

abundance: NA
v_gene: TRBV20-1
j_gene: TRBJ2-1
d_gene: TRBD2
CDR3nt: TGCAGTGCTAGGGCGACCGCGGGGGGGCAATACAATGAGCAGTTCTTC
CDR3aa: CSARATAGGQYNEQFF

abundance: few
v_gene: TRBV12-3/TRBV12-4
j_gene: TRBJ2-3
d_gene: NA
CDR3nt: TGTGCCAGCAGTTTAGGTAGTCTCAGCGATACGCAGTATTTT
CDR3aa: CASSLGSLSDTQYF

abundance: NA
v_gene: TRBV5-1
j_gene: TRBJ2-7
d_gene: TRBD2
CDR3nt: TGCGCCAGCAGCGGACTCTCTAGCGGGGGTTACTACGAGCAGTACTTC
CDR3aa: CASSGLSSGGYYEQYF

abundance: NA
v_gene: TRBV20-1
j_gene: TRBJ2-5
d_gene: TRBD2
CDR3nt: TGCAGTGCTAGCCGTCTAGCGGATCTAGAGACCCAGTACTTC
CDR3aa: CSASRLADLETQYF

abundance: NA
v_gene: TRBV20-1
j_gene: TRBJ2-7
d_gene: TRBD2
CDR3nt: TGCAGTGCTTTTCTAGCGGGAGGGTACAATGAGCAGTACTTC
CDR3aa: CSAFLAGGYNEQYF

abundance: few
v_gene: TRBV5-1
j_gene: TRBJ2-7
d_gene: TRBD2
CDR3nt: TGCGCCAGCAGCCTCATAGCGGGAGGGACCTACGAGCAGTACTTC
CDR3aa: CASSLIAGGTYEQYF

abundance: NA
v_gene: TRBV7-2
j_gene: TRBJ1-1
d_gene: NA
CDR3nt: TGTGCCAGCAGCTTAGAACAGGGTCTCTCTGAAGCTTTCTTT
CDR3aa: CASSLEQGLSEAFF

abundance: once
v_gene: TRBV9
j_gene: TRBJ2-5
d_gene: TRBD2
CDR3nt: TGTGCCAGCAGTGCGGGAGGGGGTAGGTACTTC
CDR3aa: CASSAGGGRYF

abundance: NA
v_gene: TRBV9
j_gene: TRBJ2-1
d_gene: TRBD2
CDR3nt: TGTGCCAGCAGCGTAGAGGTTGGGCTAGCGGTGAACAATGAGCAGTTCTTC
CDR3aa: CASSVEVGLAVNNEQFF

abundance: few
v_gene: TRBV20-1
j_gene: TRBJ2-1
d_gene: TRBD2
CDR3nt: TGCAGTGCTAGAGAGTCCCAGCGGGGGTTTTACAATGAGCAGTTCTTC
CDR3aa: CSARESQRGFYNEQFF

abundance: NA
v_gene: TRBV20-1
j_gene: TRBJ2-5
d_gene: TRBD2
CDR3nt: TGCAGTGCTAGAGATCTGGCTAGCGGGACCCAGTACTTC
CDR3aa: CSARDLASGTQYF

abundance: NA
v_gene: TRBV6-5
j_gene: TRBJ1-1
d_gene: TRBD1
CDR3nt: TGTGCCACTCAGGGACAGTTGTCTGAAGCTTTCTTT
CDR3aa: CATQGQLSEAFF

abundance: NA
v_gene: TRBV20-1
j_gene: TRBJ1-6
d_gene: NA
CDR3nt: TGCAGTGCCCGGCTGGGGAGCTCCTATAATTCACCCCTCCACTTT
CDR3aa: CSARLGSSYNSPLHF

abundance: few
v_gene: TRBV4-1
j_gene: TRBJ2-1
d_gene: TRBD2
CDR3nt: TGCGCCAGCAGCCAAGAAGGAGCAGGGGGCCCGTCTAGCGGGAGGGCCCATGAGCAGTTCTTC
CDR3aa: CASSQEGAGGPSSGRAHEQFF

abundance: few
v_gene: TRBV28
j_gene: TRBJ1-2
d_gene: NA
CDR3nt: TGTGCCAGCAGTGCCGGGGTTGACTATGGCTACACCTTC
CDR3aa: CASSAGVDYGYTF

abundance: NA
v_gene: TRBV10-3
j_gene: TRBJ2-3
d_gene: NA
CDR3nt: TGTGCCATCAGTGAGTCACAGGGTCGAATTGGAACAGATACGCAGTATTTT
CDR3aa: CAISESQGRIGTDTQYF

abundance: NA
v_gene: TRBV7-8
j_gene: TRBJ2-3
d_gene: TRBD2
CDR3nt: TGTGCCAGCAGCGCTAAGGGACTAGCGCCTAGCACAGATACGCAGTATTTT
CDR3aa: CASSAKGLAPSTDTQYF

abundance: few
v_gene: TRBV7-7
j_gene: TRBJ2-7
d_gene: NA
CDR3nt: TGTGCTGGCAGCTTAGCGCCGGCCTACGAGCAGTACTTC
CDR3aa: CAGSLAPAYEQYF

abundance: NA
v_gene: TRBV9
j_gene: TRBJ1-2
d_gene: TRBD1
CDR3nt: TGTGCCAGCAGCCCCCCGGGACAGGGGGCTCTCGGCTATGGCTACACCTTC
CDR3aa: CASSPPGQGALGYGYTF

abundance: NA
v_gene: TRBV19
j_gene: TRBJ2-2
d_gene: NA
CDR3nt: TGTGCCAGTAGTCCTCAGGGGGGTACCACCGGGGAGCTGTTTTTT
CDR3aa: CASSPQGGTTGELFF

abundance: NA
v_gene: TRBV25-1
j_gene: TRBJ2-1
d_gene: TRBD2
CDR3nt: TGTGCCAGCAGCCGCTGGGGGGGGGAGGACAATGAGCAGTTCTTT
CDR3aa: CASSRWGGEDNEQFF

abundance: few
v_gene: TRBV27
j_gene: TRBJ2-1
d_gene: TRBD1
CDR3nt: TGTGCCAGCAGCCTCGAAGGGACAGGGTCCTACAATGAGCAGTTCTTC
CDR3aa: CASSLEGTGSYNEQFF

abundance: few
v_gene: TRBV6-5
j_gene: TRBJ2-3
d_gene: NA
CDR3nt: TGTGCCAGCAGTTATGACGGGGTACGGGATACGCAGTATTTT
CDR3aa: CASSYDGVRDTQYF

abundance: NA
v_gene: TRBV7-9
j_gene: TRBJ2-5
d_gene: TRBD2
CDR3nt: TGTGCCAGCACCCGAAGCGGGAGTGATGAGACCCAGTACTTC
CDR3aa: CASTRSGSDETQYF

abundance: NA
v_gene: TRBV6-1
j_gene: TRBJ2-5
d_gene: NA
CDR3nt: TGTGCCAGCAGTGAACGGGGGCAAGAGACCCAGTACTTC
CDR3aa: CASSERGQETQYF